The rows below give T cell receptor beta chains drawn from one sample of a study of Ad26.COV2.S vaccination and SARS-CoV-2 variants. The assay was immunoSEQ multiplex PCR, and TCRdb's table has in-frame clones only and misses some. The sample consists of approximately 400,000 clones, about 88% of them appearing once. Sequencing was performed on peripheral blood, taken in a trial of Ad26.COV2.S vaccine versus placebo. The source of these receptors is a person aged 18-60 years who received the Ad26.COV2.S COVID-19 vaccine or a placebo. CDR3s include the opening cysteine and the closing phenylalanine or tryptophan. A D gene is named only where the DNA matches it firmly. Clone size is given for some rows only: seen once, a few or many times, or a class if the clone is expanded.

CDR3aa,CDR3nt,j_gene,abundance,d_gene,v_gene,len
CASTSGLSSGNTIYF,TGTGCCAGTACCTCGGGACTTAGCTCTGGAAACACCATATATTTT,TRBJ1-3,.,.,TRBV19,15
CSASPGTSGYYNEQFF,TGCAGTGCTAGTCCCGGGACTAGCGGGTATTACAATGAGCAGTTCTTC,TRBJ2-1,.,TRBD2,TRBV20-1,16
CASSLGTEAFF,TGTGCCAGCAGCTTAGGTACTGAAGCTTTCTTT,TRBJ1-1,.,.,TRBV11-2,11
CASQRWGRNEQFF,TGTGCCTCTCAGAGGTGGGGGAGGAATGAGCAGTTCTTC,TRBJ2-1,.,.,TRBV9,13
CASSPTTGLAKNIQYF,TGCGCCAGCAGCCCCACGACAGGACTAGCCAAAAACATTCAGTACTTC,TRBJ2-4,few,.,TRBV4-1,16
CASSQVSVRLGGPGPETQYF,TGCGCCAGCAGCCAAGTTTCTGTGCGATTGGGGGGCCCCGGACCAGAGACCCAGTACTTC,TRBJ2-5,.,.,TRBV4-1,20
CASSLVGFEQYF,TGTGCCAGCAGTTTAGTAGGGTTCGAGCAGTACTTC,TRBJ2-7,.,.,TRBV12-3/TRBV12-4,12
CASSSGSKETQYF,TGCGCCAGCTCTAGCGGGAGTAAAGAGACCCAGTACTTC,TRBJ2-5,.,TRBD2,TRBV10-1,13
CASSTPGWAQHF,TGTGCCAGCAGTACTCCCGGATGGGCCCAGCATTTT,TRBJ1-5,.,.,TRBV6-6,12
CASRSGTANEKLFF,TGTGCCAGTAGATCCGGGACAGCTAATGAAAAACTGTTTTTT,TRBJ1-4,few,TRBD1,TRBV19,14
CASSPWTGEDTQYF,TGTGCCAGCTCACCATGGACAGGGGAAGATACGCAGTATTTT,TRBJ2-3,.,TRBD1,TRBV18,14
CASSRDRANTEAFF,TGCGCCAGCAGCCGGGACAGGGCAAACACTGAAGCTTTCTTT,TRBJ1-1,.,TRBD1,TRBV5-1,14
CASSLGYTNYGYTF,TGTGCCAGCAGTTTAGGGTACACTAACTATGGCTACACCTTC,TRBJ1-2,.,.,TRBV28,14
CASSLDIAAGYTF,TGTGCCAGCAGCTTAGATATCGCGGCTGGCTACACCTTC,TRBJ1-2,.,.,TRBV11-2,13
CASSYKGQVNQPQHF,TGTGCCAGCAGTTACAAGGGACAGGTCAATCAGCCCCAGCATTTT,TRBJ1-5,.,TRBD1,TRBV6-5,15
CASSSAGTGFKGEQYF,TGTGCCAGCAGTAGCGCCGGGACAGGGTTCAAGGGCGAGCAGTACTTC,TRBJ2-7,.,TRBD1,TRBV28,16
CASSQGEVGQPQHF,TGTGCCAGCAGCCAGGGAGAGGTGGGTCAGCCCCAGCATTTT,TRBJ1-5,.,.,TRBV11-2,14
CSGVGPDTQYF,TGCAGTGGGGTGGGACCAGATACGCAGTATTTT,TRBJ2-3,once,.,TRBV20-1,11
CASSYSYSANYGYTF,TGTGCCAGCAGTTACTCGTACAGCGCTAACTATGGCTACACCTTC,TRBJ1-2,.,.,TRBV6-5,15
CASSQLAGGILAKNIQYF,TGTGCCAGCAGCCAACTAGCGGGAGGGATTCTAGCCAAAAACATTCAGTACTTC,TRBJ2-4,.,TRBD2,TRBV7-9,18
CATSTAITDTQYF,TGTGCCACCAGCACGGCCATCACAGATACGCAGTATTTT,TRBJ2-3,once,.,TRBV15,13
CASSPGSSYNEQFF,TGTGCCAGCTCACCTGGAAGCTCCTACAATGAGCAGTTCTTC,TRBJ2-1,.,.,TRBV18,14
CASKGGGGNTIYF,TGTGCCAGCAAGGGGGGCGGTGGAAACACCATATATTTT,TRBJ1-3,.,.,TRBV2,13
CASSPTENYGYTF,TGTGCCAGCAGCCCGACAGAAAACTATGGCTACACCTTC,TRBJ1-2,few,.,TRBV7-9,13
CASSFGRAGVYEQYF,TGCGCCAGCAGCTTCGGGCGCGCGGGAGTATACGAGCAGTACTTC,TRBJ2-7,.,TRBD2,TRBV5-1,15
CASSDGRKSTSGVQETQYF,TGTGCCAGCAGTGACGGCCGTAAATCCACTAGCGGAGTCCAAGAGACCCAGTACTTC,TRBJ2-5,.,TRBD2,TRBV2,19
CASSRFPGEKYGYTF,TGTGCCAGCAGCCGTTTTCCAGGGGAGAAATATGGCTACACCTTC,TRBJ1-2,once,.,TRBV7-6,15
CASRGAGARGETQYF,TGTGCCAGCAGAGGCGCCGGGGCCCGGGGGGAGACCCAGTACTTC,TRBJ2-5,once,.,TRBV3-1/TRBV3-2,15